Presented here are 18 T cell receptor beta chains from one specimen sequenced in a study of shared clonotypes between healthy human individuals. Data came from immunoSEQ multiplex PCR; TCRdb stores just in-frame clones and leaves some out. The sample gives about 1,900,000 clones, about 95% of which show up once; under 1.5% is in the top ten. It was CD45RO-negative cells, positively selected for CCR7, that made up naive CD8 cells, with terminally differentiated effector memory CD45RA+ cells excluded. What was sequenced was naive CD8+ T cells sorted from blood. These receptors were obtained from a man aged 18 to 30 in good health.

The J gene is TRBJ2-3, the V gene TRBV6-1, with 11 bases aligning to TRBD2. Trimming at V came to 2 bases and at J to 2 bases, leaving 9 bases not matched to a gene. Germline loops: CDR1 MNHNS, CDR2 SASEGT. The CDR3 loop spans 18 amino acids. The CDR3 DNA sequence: TGTGCCAGCAGTGAATTCGGCCTAGCGGGAGGCACCACAGATACGCAGTATTTT. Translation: CASSEFGLAGGTTDTQYF.

CDR3 nucleotides: TGTGCCAGCAGCGCGCCGGGACAGGGTTACAATGAGCAGTTCTTC. Protein: CASSAPGQGYNEQFF. The rearrangement joins TRBV7-8 to TRBJ2-1; 9 bases agree with TRBD1. Germline V CDR1 and CDR2: SGHVS, FQNEAQ. The CDR3 spans 15 residues. J was trimmed by 4 bases and V by 5 bases; bases with no gene match: 6. Full variable domain (remainder filled in from reference TRBV7-8 and TRBJ2-1): GAGVSQSPRYKVAKRGQDVALRCDPISGHVSLFWYQQALGQGPEFLTYFQNEAQLDKSGLPSDRFFAERPEGSVSTLKIQRTQQEDSAVYLCASSAPGQGYNEQFFGPGTRLTVL.

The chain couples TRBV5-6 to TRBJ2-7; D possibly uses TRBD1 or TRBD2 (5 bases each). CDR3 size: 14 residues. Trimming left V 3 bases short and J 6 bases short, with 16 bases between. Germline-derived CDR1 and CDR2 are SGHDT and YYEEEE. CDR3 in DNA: TGTGCCAGCAGCTCTGACTCCCGTGGGGGCGAGCAGTACTTC. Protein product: CASSSDSRGGEQYF. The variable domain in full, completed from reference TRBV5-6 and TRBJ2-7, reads DAGVTQSPTHLIKTRGQQVTLRCSPKSGHDTVSWYQQALGQGPQFIFQYYEEEERQRGNFPDRFSGHQFPNYSSELNVNALLLGDSALYLCASSSDSRGGEQYFGPGTRLTVT.

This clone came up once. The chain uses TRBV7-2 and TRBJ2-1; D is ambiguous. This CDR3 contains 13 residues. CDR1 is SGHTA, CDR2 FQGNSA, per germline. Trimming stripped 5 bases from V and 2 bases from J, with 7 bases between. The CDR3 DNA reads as TGTGCCAGCAGCCCGGCGCCCTACAATGAGCAGTTCTTC. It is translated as CASSPAPYNEQFF. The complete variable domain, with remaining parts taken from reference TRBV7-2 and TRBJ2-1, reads GAGVSQSPSNKVTEKGKDVELRCDPISGHTALYWYRQSLGQGLEFLIYFQGNSAPDKSGLPSDRFSAERTGGSVSTLTIQRTQQEDSAVYLCASSPAPYNEQFFGPGTRLTVL.

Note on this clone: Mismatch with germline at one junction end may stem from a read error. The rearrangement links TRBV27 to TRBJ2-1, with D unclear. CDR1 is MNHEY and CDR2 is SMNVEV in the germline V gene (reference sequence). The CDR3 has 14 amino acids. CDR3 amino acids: CASSLRTPSNEQFF. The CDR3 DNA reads TGTGCCAGTAGTTTAAGGACCCCTAGCAATGAGCAGTTCTTC.

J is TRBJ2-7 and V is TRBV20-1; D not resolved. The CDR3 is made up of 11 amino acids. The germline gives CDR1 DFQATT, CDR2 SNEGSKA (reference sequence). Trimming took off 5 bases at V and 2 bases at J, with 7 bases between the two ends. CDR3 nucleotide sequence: TGCAGTGCTCCCGATACCTACGAGCAGTACTTC. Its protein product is CSAPDTYEQYF.

This chain's CDR3 is CASSDPVGGVTDTQYF. The CDR3 bases are TGTGCCAGCAGCGACCCGGTCGGTGGGGTCACAGATACGCAGTATTTT. The chain couples TRBV2 to TRBJ2-3; D not resolved. The germline V and J ends were trimmed by 6 bases and 2 bases, with 18 bases remaining between them. This CDR3 region has 16 residues. Germline V gene sequence: CDR1 SNHLY, CDR2 FYNNEI.

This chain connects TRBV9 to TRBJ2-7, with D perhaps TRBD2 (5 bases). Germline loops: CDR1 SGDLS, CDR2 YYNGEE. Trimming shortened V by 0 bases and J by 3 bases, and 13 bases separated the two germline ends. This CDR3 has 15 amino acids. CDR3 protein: CASSVGISAHYEQYF. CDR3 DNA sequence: TGTGCCAGCAGCGTAGGGATTAGCGCTCACTACGAGCAGTACTTC. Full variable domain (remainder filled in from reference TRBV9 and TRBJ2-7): DSGVTQTPKHLITATGQRVTLRCSPRSGDLSVYWYQQSLDQGLQFLIQYYNGEERAKGNILERFSAQQFPDLHSELNLSSLELGDSALYFCASSVGISAHYEQYFGPGTRLTVT.

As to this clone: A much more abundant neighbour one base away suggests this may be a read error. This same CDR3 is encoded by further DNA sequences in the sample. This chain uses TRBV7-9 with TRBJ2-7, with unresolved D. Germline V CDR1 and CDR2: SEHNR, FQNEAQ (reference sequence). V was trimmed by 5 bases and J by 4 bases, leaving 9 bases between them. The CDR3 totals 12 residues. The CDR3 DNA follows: TGTGCCAGCAGCCCGGGTGGGTACGAGCAGTACTTC. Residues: CASSPGGYEQYF.

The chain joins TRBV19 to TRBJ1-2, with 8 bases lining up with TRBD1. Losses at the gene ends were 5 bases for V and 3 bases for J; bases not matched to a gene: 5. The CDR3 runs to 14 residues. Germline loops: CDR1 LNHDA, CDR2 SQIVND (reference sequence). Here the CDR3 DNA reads TGTGCCAGTAGTCTCCGGGACAGGTACTATGGCTACACCTTC. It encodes CASSLRDRYYGYTF. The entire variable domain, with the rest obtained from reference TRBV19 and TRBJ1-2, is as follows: DGGITQSPKYLFRKEGQNVTLSCEQNLNHDAMYWYRQDPGQGLRLIYYSQIVNDFQKGDIAEGYSVSREKKESFPLTVTSAQKNPTAFYLCASSLRDRYYGYTFGSGTRLTVV.

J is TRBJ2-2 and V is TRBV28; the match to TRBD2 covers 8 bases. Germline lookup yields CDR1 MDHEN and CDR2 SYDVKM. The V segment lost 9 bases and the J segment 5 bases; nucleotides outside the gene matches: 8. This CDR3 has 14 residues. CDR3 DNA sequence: TGTGCCAGTTCTCCCGGCGGGGGGACCGGGGAGCTGTTTTTT. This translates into CASSPGGGTGELFF.

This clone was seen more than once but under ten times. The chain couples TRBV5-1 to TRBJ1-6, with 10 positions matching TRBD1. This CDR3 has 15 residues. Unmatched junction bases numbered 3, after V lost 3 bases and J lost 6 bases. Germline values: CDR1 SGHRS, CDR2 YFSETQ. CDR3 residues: CASSSDRGLNSPLHF. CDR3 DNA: TGCGCCAGCAGCTCTGACAGGGGGCTTAATTCACCCCTCCACTTT.

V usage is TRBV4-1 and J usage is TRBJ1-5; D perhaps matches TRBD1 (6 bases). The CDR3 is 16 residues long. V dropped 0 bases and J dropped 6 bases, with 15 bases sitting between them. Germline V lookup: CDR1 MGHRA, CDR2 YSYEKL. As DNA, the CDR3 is TGCGCCAGCAGCCAAGATCAGGTACAGGGCCGTCAGCCCCAGCATTTT. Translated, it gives CASSQDQVQGRQPQHF.

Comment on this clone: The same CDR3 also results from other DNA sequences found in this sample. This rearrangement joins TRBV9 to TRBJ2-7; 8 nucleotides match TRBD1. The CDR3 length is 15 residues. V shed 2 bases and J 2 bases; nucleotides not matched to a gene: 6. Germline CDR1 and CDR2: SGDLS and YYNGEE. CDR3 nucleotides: TGTGCCAGCAGCGTCGGGACAGGCGTTACCTACGAGCAGTACTTC. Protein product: CASSVGTGVTYEQYF.

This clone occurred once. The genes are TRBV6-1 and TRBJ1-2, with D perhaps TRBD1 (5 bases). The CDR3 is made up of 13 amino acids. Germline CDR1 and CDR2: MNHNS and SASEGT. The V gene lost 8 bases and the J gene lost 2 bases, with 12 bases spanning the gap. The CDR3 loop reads CASWPGGNYGYTF. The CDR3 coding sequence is TGTGCCAGCTGGCCGGGGGGGAACTATGGCTACACCTTC.

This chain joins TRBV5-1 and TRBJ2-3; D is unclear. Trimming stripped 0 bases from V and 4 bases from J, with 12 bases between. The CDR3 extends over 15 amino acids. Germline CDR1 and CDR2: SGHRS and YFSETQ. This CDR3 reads CASSLEGGSADTQYF. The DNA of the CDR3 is TGCGCCAGCAGCTTGGAGGGTGGGTCCGCAGATACGCAGTATTTT.

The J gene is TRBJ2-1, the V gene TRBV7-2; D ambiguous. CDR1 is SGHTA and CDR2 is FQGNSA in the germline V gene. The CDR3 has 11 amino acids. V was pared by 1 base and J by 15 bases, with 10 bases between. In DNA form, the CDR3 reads TGTGCCAGCAGCTTAGGAGCTCGGCCGTTCTTC. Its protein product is CASSLGARPFF.

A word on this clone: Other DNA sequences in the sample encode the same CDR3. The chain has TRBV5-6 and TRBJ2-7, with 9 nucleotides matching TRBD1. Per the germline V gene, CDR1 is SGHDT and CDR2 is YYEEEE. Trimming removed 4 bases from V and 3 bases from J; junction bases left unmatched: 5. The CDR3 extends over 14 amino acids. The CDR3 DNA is TGTGCCAGCAGCCTGGGACAGGGTGTCTACGAGCAGTACTTC. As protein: CASSLGQGVYEQYF.